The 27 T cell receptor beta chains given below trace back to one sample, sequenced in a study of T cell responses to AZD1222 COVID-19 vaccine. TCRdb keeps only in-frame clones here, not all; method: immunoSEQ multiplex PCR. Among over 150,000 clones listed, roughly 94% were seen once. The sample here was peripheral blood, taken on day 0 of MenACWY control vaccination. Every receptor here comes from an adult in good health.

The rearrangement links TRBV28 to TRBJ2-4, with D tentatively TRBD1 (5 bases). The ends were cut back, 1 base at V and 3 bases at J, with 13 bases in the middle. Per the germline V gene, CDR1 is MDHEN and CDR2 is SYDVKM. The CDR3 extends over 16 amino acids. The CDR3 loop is CASSLLAGSGKNIQYF. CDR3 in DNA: TGTGCCAGCAGTTTATTGGCAGGGTCAGGCAAAAACATTCAGTACTTC.

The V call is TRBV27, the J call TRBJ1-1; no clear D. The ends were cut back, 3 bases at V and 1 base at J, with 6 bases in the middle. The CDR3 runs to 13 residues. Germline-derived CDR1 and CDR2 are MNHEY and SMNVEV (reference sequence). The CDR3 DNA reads TGTGCCAGCAGTTTTGGGGAGAACACTGAAGCTTTCTTT. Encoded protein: CASSFGENTEAFF.

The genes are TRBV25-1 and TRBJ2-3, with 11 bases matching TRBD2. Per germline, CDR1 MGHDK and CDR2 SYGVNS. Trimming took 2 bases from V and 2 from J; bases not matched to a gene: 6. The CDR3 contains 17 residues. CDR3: CASSEGRLAGYTDTQYF. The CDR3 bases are TGTGCCAGCAGTGAAGGCCGACTAGCGGGATACACAGATACGCAGTATTTT.

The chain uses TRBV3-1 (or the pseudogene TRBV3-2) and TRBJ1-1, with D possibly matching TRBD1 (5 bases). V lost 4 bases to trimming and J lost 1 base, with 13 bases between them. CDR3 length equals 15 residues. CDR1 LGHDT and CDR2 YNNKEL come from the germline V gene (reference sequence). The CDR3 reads CASSLSPGGNTEAFF. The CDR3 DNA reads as TGTGCCAGCAGCCTTTCACCTGGGGGGAACACTGAAGCTTTCTTT.

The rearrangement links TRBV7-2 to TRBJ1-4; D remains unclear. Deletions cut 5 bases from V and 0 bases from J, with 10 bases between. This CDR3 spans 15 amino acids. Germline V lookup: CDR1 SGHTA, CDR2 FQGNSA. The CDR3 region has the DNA TGTGCCAGCAGCCCCCGTGGGCCAACTAATGAAAAACTGTTTTTT. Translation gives CASSPRGPTNEKLFF.

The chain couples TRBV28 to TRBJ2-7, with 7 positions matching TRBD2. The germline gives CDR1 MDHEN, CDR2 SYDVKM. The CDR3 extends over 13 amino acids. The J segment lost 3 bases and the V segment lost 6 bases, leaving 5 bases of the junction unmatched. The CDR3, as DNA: TGTGCCAGCAGAGGGAGGGTCAACTACGAGCAGTACTTC. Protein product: CASRGRVNYEQYF.

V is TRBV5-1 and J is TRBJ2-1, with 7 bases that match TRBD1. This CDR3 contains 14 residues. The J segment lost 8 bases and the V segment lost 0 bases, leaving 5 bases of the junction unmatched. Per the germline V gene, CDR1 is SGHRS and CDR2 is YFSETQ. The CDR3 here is CASSLEGAFDEQFF. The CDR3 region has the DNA TGCGCCAGCAGCTTGGAGGGGGCGTTCGATGAGCAGTTCTTC.

CDR3 sequence reads: CASSLGTAGNTIYF. Here the CDR3 DNA reads TGTGCCAGCAGCTTGGGGACAGCTGGAAACACCATATATTTT. This chain links TRBV5-8 with TRBJ1-3; possible D gene TRBD1, 6 bases. The V end was cut by 0 bases, the J end by 2 bases, with 6 bases between. The CDR3 consists of 14 residues. CDR1 and CDR2 (germline): SGHTS, YDEGEE.

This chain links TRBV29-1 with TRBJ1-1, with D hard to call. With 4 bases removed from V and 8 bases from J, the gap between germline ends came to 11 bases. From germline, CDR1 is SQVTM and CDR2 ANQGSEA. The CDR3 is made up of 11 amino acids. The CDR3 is CSVGSSLEAFF. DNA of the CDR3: TGCAGCGTTGGGTCAAGTTTAGAAGCTTTCTTT.

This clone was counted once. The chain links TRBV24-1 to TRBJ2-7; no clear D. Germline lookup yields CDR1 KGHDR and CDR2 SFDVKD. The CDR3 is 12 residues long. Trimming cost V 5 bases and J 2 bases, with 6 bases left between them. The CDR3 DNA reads TGTGCCACCAGTGTAGTTACCTACGAGCAGTACTTC. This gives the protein CATSVVTYEQYF.

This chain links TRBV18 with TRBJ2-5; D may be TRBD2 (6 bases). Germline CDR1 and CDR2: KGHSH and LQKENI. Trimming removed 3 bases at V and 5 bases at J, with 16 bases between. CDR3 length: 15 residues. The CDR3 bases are TGTGCCAGCTCACCTCTCGTGCGCGGGACGGAGACCCAGTACTTC. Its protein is CASSPLVRGTETQYF.

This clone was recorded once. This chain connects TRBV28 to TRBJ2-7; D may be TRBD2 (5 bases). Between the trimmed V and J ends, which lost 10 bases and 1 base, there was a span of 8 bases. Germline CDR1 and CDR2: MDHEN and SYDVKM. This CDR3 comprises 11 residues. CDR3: CATRGSYEQYF. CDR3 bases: TGTGCCACCCGGGGTTCCTACGAGCAGTACTTC.

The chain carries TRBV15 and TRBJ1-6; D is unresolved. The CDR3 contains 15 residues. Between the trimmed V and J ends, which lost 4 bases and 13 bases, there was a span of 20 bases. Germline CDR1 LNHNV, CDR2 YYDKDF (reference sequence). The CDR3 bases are TGTGCCACCAGCATGGGGATATCTGCCGTAACGCCCCTCCACTTT. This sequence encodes CATSMGISAVTPLHF.

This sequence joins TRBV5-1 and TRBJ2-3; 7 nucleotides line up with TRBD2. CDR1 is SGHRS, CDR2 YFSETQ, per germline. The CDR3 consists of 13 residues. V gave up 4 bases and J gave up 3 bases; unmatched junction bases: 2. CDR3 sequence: CASSGEGTDTQYF. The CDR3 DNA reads TGCGCCAGCAGCGGGGAGGGGACAGATACGCAGTATTTT.

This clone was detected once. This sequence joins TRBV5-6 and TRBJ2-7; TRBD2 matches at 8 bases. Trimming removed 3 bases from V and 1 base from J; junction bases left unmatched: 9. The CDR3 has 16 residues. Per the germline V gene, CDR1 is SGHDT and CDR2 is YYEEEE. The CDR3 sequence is CASSSRWVAGSYEQYF. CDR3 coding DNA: TGTGCCAGCAGCTCCCGGTGGGTAGCGGGGTCCTACGAGCAGTACTTC.

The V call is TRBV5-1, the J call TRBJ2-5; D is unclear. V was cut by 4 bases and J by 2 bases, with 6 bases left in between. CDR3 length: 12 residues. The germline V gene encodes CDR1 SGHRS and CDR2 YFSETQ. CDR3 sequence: CASSVTQETQYF. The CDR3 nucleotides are TGCGCCAGCAGCGTAACTCAAGAGACCCAGTACTTC.

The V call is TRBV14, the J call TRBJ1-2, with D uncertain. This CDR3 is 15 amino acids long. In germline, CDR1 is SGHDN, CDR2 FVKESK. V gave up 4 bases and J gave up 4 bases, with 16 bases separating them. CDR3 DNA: TGTGCCAGCAGCCCCCGGCGGGAACTAGTCTATGGCTACACCTTC. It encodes CASSPRRELVYGYTF.

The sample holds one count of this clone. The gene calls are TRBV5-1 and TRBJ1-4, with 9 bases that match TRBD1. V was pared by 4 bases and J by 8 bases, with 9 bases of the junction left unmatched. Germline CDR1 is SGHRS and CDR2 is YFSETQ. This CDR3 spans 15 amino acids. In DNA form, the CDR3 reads TGCGCCAGCAGCGCACCAGGGGGGACAGGGGAAAAACTGTTTTTT. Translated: CASSAPGGTGEKLFF.

Here the CDR3 reads CASSQVLANSYNEQFF. In DNA, the CDR3 is TGTGCCAGCAGCCAAGTACTCGCAAACTCCTACAATGAGCAGTTCTTC. The chain is built from TRBV3-1 (or the pseudogene TRBV3-2) and TRBJ2-1; D remains unclear. Germline V CDR1 and CDR2: LGHDT, YNNKEL (reference sequence). V was cut by 1 base and J by 0 bases, with 10 bases left in between. This CDR3 is 16 amino acids long.

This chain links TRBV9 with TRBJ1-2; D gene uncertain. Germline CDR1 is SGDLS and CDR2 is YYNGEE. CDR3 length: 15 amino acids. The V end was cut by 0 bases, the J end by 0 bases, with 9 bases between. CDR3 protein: CASSVDVGANYGYTF. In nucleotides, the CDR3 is TGTGCCAGCAGCGTAGATGTCGGGGCTAACTATGGCTACACCTTC.

The CDR3 bases are TGTGCCAGCAGCTTAGTGGTTAGTGGGCTAGCGAACCACAATGAGCAGTTCTTC. The encoded protein is CASSLVVSGLANHNEQFF. The chain has TRBV7-6 and TRBJ2-1, with a possible D match to TRBD2 (6 bases). The CDR3 runs 18 residues. Trimming cost V 1 base and J 5 bases, with 21 bases left between them. CDR1 and CDR2 (germline): SGHVS, FNYEAQ.

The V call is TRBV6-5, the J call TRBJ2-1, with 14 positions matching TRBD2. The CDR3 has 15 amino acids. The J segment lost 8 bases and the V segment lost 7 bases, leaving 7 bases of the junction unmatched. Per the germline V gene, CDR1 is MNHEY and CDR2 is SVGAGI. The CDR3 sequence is CASNPGLAGAHEQFF. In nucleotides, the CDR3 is TGTGCCAGCAACCCGGGACTAGCGGGAGCCCATGAGCAGTTCTTC.

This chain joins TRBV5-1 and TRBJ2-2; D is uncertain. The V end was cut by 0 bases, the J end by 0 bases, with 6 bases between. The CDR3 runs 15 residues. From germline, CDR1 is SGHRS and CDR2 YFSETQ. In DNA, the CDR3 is TGCGCCAGCAGCTTGGCCGAGGCGAACACCGGGGAGCTGTTTTTT. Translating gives CASSLAEANTGELFF.

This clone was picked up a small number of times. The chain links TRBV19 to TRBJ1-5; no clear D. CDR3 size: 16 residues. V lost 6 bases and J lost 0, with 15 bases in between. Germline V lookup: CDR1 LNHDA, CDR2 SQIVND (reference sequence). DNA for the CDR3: TGTGCCAGTAGATACAACTCAGTGTATAGCAATCAGCCCCAGCATTTT. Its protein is CASRYNSVYSNQPQHF.

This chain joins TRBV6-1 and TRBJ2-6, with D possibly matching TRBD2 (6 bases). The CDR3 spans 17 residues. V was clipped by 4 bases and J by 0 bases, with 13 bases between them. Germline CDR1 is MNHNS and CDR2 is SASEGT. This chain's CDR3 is CASSGDSSSSGANVLTF. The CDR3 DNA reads TGTGCCAGCAGTGGGGACTCAAGTAGCTCTGGGGCCAACGTCCTGACTTTC.

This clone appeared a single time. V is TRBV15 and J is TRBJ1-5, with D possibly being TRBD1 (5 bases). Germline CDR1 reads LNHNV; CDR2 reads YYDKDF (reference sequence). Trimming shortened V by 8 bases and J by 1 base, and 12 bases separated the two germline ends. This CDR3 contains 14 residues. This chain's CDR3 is CATCVGGSNQPQHF. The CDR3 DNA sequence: TGTGCCACCTGCGTCGGGGGGAGCAATCAGCCCCAGCATTTT.

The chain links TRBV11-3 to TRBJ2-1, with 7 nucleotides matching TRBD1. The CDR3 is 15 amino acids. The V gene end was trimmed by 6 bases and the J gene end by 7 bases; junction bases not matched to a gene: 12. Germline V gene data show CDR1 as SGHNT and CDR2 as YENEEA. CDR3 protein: CASSIDRVGSNEQFF. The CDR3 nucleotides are TGTGCCAGCAGTATCGACAGGGTGGGGTCGAATGAGCAGTTCTTC.